What follows are 30 T cell receptor beta chains derived from one specimen sequenced in a study of blood T cell repertoires in COVID-19 (dated by TCRdb to 2018 to 2021). To prepare the library, the immunoSEQ multiplex PCR assay was applied. TCRdb mirrors the immuneACCESS table, restricted to in-frame sequences. Some clones are absent from its copies; in checked studies, under half trace to an unresolved V gene, and the reason for the others is unknown. This sample holds 210,000 or so clones; about 90% were observed only once. Of the sample, 11% is held by the ten largest clones. The sequenced sample consisted of PBMCs or T cells enriched from blood (not recorded which). The receptor set was obtained from a young man who had recovered from COVID-19.

This rearrangement joins TRBV10-2 to TRBJ1-6, with D unclear. The CDR3 length is 13 residues. Germline-derived CDR1 and CDR2 are WSHSY and SAAADI. Trimming removed 3 bases at V and 8 bases at J, with 8 bases between. The CDR3 protein is CASSEGADSPLHF. In nucleotides, the CDR3 is TGCGCCAGCAGTGAAGGAGCGGATTCACCCCTCCACTTT.

The genes are TRBV7-2 and TRBJ1-1; D is possibly TRBD1 (6 bases). V lost 5 bases and J 1 base, leaving 11 bases between the germline ends. Germline V gene lookup returns CDR1 SGHTA and CDR2 FQGNSA. CDR3 length: 14 residues. The CDR3 DNA is TGTGCCAGCAGCCTCCCGGGACAGAACACTGAAGCTTTCTTT. Amino acids: CASSLPGQNTEAFF.

This sequence joins TRBV24-1 and TRBJ2-2, with D uncertain. The CDR3 is 15 amino acids. Germline V gene data show CDR1 as KGHDR and CDR2 as SFDVKD. Trimming stripped 1 base from V and 4 bases from J, with 9 bases between. DNA of the CDR3: TGTGCCACCAGTGATTTCTCGGAGTTCACCGGGGAGCTGTTTTTT. Amino acids: CATSDFSEFTGELFF.

The chain is built from TRBV11-2 and TRBJ1-2; D is unclear. V lost 2 bases and J lost 4, with 8 bases in between. CDR1 and CDR2 (germline): SGHAT, FQNNGV. CDR3 length equals 13 residues. The DNA for the CDR3 is TGTGCCAGCAGCTTAAGTACAGTCTATGGCTACACCTTC. Its protein product is CASSLSTVYGYTF.

V and J are TRBV6-5 and TRBJ2-7, with 7 bases lining up with TRBD1. The CDR3 extends over 15 amino acids. CDR1 is MNHEY, CDR2 SVGAGI, per germline. The junction had 5 bases not matched to a gene; V was cut back by 2 bases and J by 1 base. CDR3 loop: CASSYGRGRSYEQYF. CDR3 coding DNA: TGTGCCAGCAGTTACGGAAGGGGGCGGTCCTACGAGCAGTACTTC.

A note on this clone: At the DNA level, this CDR3 is encoded by other sequences in the same sample as well. The chain carries TRBV5-1 and TRBJ1-1, with 7 bases aligning to TRBD1. With V trimmed by 8 bases and J by 2 bases, 6 bases remained unmatched. CDR1 is SGHRS and CDR2 is YFSETQ in the germline V gene. The CDR3 runs 13 residues. Here the CDR3 DNA reads TGCGCCAGTTCGGGACAGCTCAACACTGAAGCTTTCTTT. Its translation: CASSGQLNTEAFF.

The chain is built from TRBV10-3 and TRBJ1-4, with TRBD1 as a possible D gene (6 bases). Trimming left V 10 bases short and J 6 bases short, with 15 bases between. Per the germline V gene, CDR1 is ENHRY and CDR2 is SYGVKD. This CDR3 comprises 13 residues. This chain's CDR3 is CATRDIIDEKLFF. The DNA for the CDR3 is TGTGCCACCAGGGACATAATTGATGAAAAACTGTTTTTT.

This clone appeared a few times. V is TRBV4-3 and J is TRBJ2-2; 11 nucleotides agree with TRBD2. The CDR3 loop spans 15 amino acids. Germline assignment: CDR1 LGHNA and CDR2 YSLEER. V was pared by 4 bases and J by 8 bases, with 6 bases of the junction left unmatched. The CDR3 reads CASSRVAGGEGELFF. Here the CDR3 DNA reads TGCGCCAGCAGCCGAGTAGCGGGGGGGGAGGGGGAGCTGTTTTTT.

The chain is built from TRBV4-1 and TRBJ2-7; 9 bases match TRBD2. Trimming took 2 bases from V and 4 from J; bases not matched to a gene: 3. The CDR3 spans 14 residues. Per germline, CDR1 MGHRA and CDR2 YSYEKL. The CDR3 spells CASSQLAGTYEQYF. The DNA of the CDR3 is TGCGCCAGCAGCCAACTAGCGGGGACATACGAGCAGTACTTC.

The chain links TRBV2 to TRBJ1-1; 7 positions match TRBD1. J gave up 0 bases and V 8 bases, and 9 bases lay outside the gene matches. The CDR3 has 15 residues. Germline CDR1 is SNHLY and CDR2 is FYNNEI. The CDR3 DNA reads TGTGCCAGCCGGCGGCGAGGGGGCGTGAACACTGAAGCTTTCTTT. This encodes CASRRRGGVNTEAFF.

The CDR3 here is CASSAGTDLAKNIQYF. CDR3 in DNA: TGTGCCAGTAGCGCCGGGACAGACTTAGCCAAAAACATTCAGTACTTC. The chain has TRBV19 and TRBJ2-4, with 7 bases identical to TRBD1. V lost 6 bases, J lost 0 bases, and 8 bases stayed unmatched. The CDR3 length is 16 residues. Germline CDR1 and CDR2: LNHDA and SQIVND (reference sequence).

The CDR3 DNA follows: TGCGCCAGCAGTCCCGGGGGCTACGAGCAGTACTTC. Its protein product is CASSPGGYEQYF. The chain is built from TRBV5-1 and TRBJ2-7; a possible D gene is TRBD2 (6 bases). The CDR3 contains 12 residues. Trimming removed 5 bases at V and 3 bases at J, with 9 bases between. In germline, CDR1 is SGHRS, CDR2 YFSETQ.

This sequence joins TRBV3-1 (or the pseudogene TRBV3-2) and TRBJ2-2, with D uncertain. CDR1 LGHDT and CDR2 YNNKEL come from the germline V gene (reference sequence). V dropped 3 bases and J dropped 4 bases, with 12 bases sitting between them. The CDR3 is 15 residues long. The CDR3 sequence: CASSQVATTTGELFF. The CDR3 DNA sequence: TGTGCCAGCAGCCAGGTGGCGACAACCACCGGGGAGCTGTTTTTT.

The chain couples TRBV4-1 to TRBJ2-1; D gene unclear. The germline V gene has CDR1 MGHRA and CDR2 YSYEKL. Trimming removed 0 bases from V and 2 bases from J, with 5 bases in between. The CDR3 loop spans 14 amino acids. In DNA form, the CDR3 reads TGCGCCAGCAGCCAAGACGGTGCCTACAATGAGCAGTTCTTC. Amino acid sequence: CASSQDGAYNEQFF.

V usage is TRBV19 and J usage is TRBJ2-7; 11 nucleotides line up with TRBD2. The J segment lost 4 bases and the V segment lost 5 bases, leaving 13 bases of the junction unmatched. Germline lookup yields CDR1 LNHDA and CDR2 SQIVND (reference sequence). The CDR3 has 17 residues. Here the CDR3 DNA reads TGTGCCAGTAGTTCGCTAGCGGGAGGTCCTAAAGGGTACGAGCAGTACTTC. Encoded protein: CASSSLAGGPKGYEQYF.

J is TRBJ2-3 and V is TRBV3-1 (or the pseudogene TRBV3-2); TRBD2 matches 12 bases. With V trimmed by 1 base and J by 5 bases, 7 bases remained unmatched. This CDR3 contains 17 residues. Germline lookup yields CDR1 LGHDT and CDR2 YNNKEL (reference sequence). The CDR3, as DNA: TGTGCCAGCAGCCAAGGGAGGGCTAGCGGGGGGGAAGATACGCAGTATTTT. As protein: CASSQGRASGGEDTQYF.

The chain recombines TRBV10-2 with TRBJ2-7, with TRBD2 matching over 12 bases. The junction had 21 bases not matched to a gene; V was cut back by 7 bases and J by 8 bases. In germline, CDR1 is WSHSY, CDR2 SAAADI. This CDR3 is 18 amino acids long. Written as DNA, the CDR3 is TGCGCCAGCACTGACCGACTAGCGGGGGACCTACGAAAGGCTCAGCAGTACTTC. Translation: CASTDRLAGDLRKAQQYF.

The CDR3 region is CASSQGTATEAFF. In nucleotides, the CDR3 is TGTGCCAGCAGCCAAGGGACAGCCACTGAAGCTTTCTTT. The chain links TRBV3-1 (or the pseudogene TRBV3-2) to TRBJ1-1; possibly TRBD1 for D (6 bases). Trimming pared 1 base from V and 4 bases from J, leaving 7 bases between. Germline V lookup: CDR1 LGHDT, CDR2 YNNKEL (reference sequence). This CDR3 is built from 13 residues.

The V and J genes are TRBV27 and TRBJ2-6; weak D call: TRBD1 (5 bases). Germline V lookup: CDR1 MNHEY, CDR2 SMNVEV (reference sequence). The germline V and J ends were trimmed by 7 bases and 0 bases, with 13 bases remaining between them. The CDR3 spans 16 residues. CDR3 region: CASTVGVNSGANVLTF. The CDR3 region has the DNA TGTGCCAGCACTGTAGGGGTAAACTCTGGGGCCAACGTCCTGACTTTC.

The V call is TRBV27, the J call TRBJ1-4; the match to TRBD1 covers 8 bases. The junction had 4 bases not matched to a gene; V was cut back by 5 bases and J by 2 bases. The germline CDR1 and CDR2 sequences are MNHEY and SMNVEV (reference sequence). There are 15 residues in the CDR3. CDR3: CASSRQGTTNEKLFF. CDR3 nucleotides: TGTGCCAGCAGTAGACAGGGGACGACTAATGAAAAACTGTTTTTT.

The V and J genes are TRBV7-3 and TRBJ2-1; 7 positions agree with TRBD2. CDR3 size: 14 residues. Germline CDR1 reads SGHTA; CDR2 reads FQGTGA. V trimming: 5 bases; J trimming: 5 bases; junction bases outside the gene matches: 6. The CDR3 DNA reads TGTGCCAGCAGCCCAAGCGGGGCCAACAATGAGCAGTTCTTC. Encoded protein: CASSPSGANNEQFF.

The chain links TRBV4-3 to TRBJ2-7; D remains unclear. This CDR3 spans 13 amino acids. V lost 0 bases, J lost 4 bases, and 7 bases lay in between. Germline CDR1 reads LGHNA; CDR2 reads YSLEER. CDR3 region: CASSQDLFYEQYF. Written as DNA, the CDR3 is TGCGCCAGCAGCCAAGATCTCTTTTACGAGCAGTACTTC.

The chain is built from TRBV5-8 and TRBJ2-3; 8 bases match TRBD1. Germline trimming cut 2 bases from V and 3 bases from J; bases unmatched to any gene: 5. Per germline, CDR1 SGHTS and CDR2 YDEGEE. The length of the CDR3 is 15 residues. The chain's CDR3 is CASSFMHRGTDTQYF. The CDR3 DNA follows: TGTGCCAGCAGCTTTATGCACAGGGGGACAGATACGCAGTATTTT.

The J gene is TRBJ1-1, the V gene TRBV6-5, with D hard to call. V was cut by 7 bases and J by 2 bases, with 11 bases left in between. The CDR3 has 13 residues. The V gene's germline CDR1 is MNHEY and CDR2 SVGAGI. CDR3 loop: CASNLLPNTEAFF. The CDR3 DNA reads TGTGCCAGCAATTTACTGCCCAACACTGAAGCTTTCTTT.

The sample holds a few counts of this clone. V gene TRBV7-3 combines with J gene TRBJ2-3; D might be TRBD2 (5 bases). Germline V gives CDR1 SGHTA, CDR2 FQGTGA. V was trimmed by 5 bases and J by 6 bases, leaving 15 bases between them. The CDR3 consists of 14 residues. CDR3 nucleotides: TGTGCCAGCAGCCCTCCTGACCCGGGGGATACGCAGTATTTT. As protein: CASSPPDPGDTQYF.

V and J are TRBV6-2 or TRBV6-3 and TRBJ1-5; no reliable D call. V was shortened by 4 bases and J by 0 bases, with 13 bases between the two germline ends. Germline V CDR1 and CDR2: MNHEY, SVGEGT. This CDR3 spans 16 amino acids. For the CDR3, the DNA is TGTGCCAGCAGTTTCACAAGGGAGTATAGCAATCAGCCCCAGCATTTT. Its translation: CASSFTREYSNQPQHF.

The chain couples TRBV10-1 to TRBJ2-2; 13 bases align to TRBD2. In germline, CDR1 is WNHNN, CDR2 SYGVQD (reference sequence). This CDR3 contains 18 residues. V shed 0 bases, J shed 7 bases, and the junction held 8 bases outside the gene matches. CDR3 loop: CASSESRTSGSFSGELFF. CDR3 nucleotides: TGCGCCAGCAGTGAGTCTCGGACTAGCGGGAGCTTCAGCGGGGAGCTGTTTTTT.

The V and J genes are TRBV2 and TRBJ1-6; D not certain. This CDR3 region has 16 residues. The germline CDR1 and CDR2 sequences are SNHLY and FYNNEI. V was clipped by 4 bases and J by 8 bases, with 18 bases between them. The CDR3 bases are TGTGCCAGCAGTGGAGGCGGGCAGTCCCAATATTCACCCCTCCACTTT. As protein: CASSGGGQSQYSPLHF.

V gene TRBV6-5 combines with J gene TRBJ2-5, with D perhaps matching TRBD1 (6 bases). Between the trimmed V and J ends, which lost 11 bases and 8 bases, there was a span of 18 bases. Germline CDR1 MNHEY, CDR2 SVGAGI. There are 12 residues in the CDR3. Here the CDR3 reads CACRGQRSTQYF. DNA of the CDR3: TGTGCCTGCCGCGGACAGCGGTCAACCCAGTACTTC.

The V and J genes are TRBV2 and TRBJ2-3; 13 nucleotides line up with TRBD2. The germline gives CDR1 SNHLY, CDR2 FYNNEI. V dropped 5 bases and J dropped 6; count of bases not matched to a gene: 17. This CDR3 is 19 amino acids long. CDR3 nucleotides: TGTGCCAGCAGTTTCGGACTAGCGGGAGCCCCCCGAGGTGCCGATACGCAGTATTTT. Residues: CASSFGLAGAPRGADTQYF.